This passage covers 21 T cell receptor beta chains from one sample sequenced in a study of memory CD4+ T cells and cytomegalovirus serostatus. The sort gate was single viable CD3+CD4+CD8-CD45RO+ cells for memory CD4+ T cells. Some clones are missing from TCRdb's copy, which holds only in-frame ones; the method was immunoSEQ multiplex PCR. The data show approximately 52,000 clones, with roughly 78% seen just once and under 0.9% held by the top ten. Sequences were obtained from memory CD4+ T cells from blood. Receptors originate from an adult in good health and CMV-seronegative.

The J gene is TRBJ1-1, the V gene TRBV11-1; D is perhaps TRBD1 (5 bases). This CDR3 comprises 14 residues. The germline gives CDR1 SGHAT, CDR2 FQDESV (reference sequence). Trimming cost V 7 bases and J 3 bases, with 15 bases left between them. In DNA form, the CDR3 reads TGTGCCAGCACCTTGAACCCGGGGGACACTGAAGCTTTCTTT. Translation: CASTLNPGDTEAFF.

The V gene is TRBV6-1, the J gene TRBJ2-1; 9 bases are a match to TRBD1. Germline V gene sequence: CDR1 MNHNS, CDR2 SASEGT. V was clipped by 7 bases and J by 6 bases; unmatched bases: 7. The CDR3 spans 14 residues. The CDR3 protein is CASKGTGWVNEQFF. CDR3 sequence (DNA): TGTGCCAGCAAAGGGACAGGGTGGGTCAATGAGCAGTTCTTC.

The CDR3, as DNA: TGTGCCAGCAGTTACGGAGACAGGGTAAATGAGCAGTTCTTC. As protein: CASSYGDRVNEQFF. V gene TRBV6-6 combines with J gene TRBJ2-1; TRBD1 aligns across 7 bases. The CDR3 sequence is 14 residues long. V lost 2 bases and J lost 7; bases outside the gene matches: 5. Germline V gene lookup returns CDR1 MNHNY and CDR2 SVGAGI (reference sequence).

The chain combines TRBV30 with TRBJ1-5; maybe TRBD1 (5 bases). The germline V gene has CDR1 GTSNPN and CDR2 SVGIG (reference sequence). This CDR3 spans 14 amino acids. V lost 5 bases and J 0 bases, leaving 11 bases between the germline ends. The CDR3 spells CAWGGTSSNQPQHF. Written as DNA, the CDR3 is TGTGCCTGGGGGGGGACTTCTAGCAATCAGCCCCAGCATTTT.

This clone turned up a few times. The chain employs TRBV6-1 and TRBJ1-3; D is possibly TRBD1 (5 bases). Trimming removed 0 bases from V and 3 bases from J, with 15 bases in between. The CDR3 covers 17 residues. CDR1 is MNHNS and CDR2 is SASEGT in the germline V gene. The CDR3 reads CASSEAKGRVYGNTIYF. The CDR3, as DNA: TGTGCCAGCAGTGAAGCGAAGGGCAGGGTGTATGGAAACACCATATATTTT.

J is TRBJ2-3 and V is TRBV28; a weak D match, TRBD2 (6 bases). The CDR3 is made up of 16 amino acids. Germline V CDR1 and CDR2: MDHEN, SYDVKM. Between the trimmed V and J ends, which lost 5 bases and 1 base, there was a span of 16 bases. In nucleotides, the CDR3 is TGTGCCAGCAGTCCCCTCCTGTCGGGGGGCACAGATACGCAGTATTTT. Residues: CASSPLLSGGTDTQYF.

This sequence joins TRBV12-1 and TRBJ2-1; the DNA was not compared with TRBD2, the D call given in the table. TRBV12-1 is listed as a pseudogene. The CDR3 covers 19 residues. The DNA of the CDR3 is TGTGCCAGCAGCCCATCCGGGGCTAGCGGGGGGGCCCCTTACAATGAGCAGTTCTTC. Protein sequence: CASSPSGASGGAPYNEQFF.

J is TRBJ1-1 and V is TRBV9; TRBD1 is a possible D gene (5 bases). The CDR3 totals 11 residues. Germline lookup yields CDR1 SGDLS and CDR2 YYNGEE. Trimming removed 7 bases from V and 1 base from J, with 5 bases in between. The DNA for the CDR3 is TGTGCCAGCGGACAGAACACTGAAGCTTTCTTT. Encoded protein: CASGQNTEAFF.

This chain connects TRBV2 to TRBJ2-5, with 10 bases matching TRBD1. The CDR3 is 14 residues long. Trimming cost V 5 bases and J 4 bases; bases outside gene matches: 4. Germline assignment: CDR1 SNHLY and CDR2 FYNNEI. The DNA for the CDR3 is TGTGCCAGCAGTCTGGACAGGGGGGGAGAGACCCAGTACTTC. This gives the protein CASSLDRGGETQYF.

The CDR3 bases are TGTGCCAGCAGTCCGATACACAGGGGCGGAAACAATCAGCCCCAGCATTTT. It translates to CASSPIHRGGNNQPQHF. The chain combines TRBV28 with TRBJ1-5; TRBD1 agrees at 7 bases. Germline assignment: CDR1 MDHEN and CDR2 SYDVKM. J was trimmed by 3 bases and V by 5 bases; bases with no gene match: 13. This CDR3 spans 17 amino acids.

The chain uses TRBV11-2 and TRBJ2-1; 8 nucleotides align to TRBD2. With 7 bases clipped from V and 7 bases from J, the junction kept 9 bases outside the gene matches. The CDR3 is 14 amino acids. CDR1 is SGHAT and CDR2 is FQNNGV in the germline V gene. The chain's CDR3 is CASTLTGGINEQFF. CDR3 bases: TGTGCCAGCACCTTGACGGGGGGGATTAATGAGCAGTTCTTC.

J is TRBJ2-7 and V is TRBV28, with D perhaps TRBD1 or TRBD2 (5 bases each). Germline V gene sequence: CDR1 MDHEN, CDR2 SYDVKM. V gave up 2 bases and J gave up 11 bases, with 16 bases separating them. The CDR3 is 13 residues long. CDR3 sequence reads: CASSLRDPDKEYF. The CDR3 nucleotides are TGTGCCAGCAGTTTAAGGGACCCCGATAAGGAGTACTTC.

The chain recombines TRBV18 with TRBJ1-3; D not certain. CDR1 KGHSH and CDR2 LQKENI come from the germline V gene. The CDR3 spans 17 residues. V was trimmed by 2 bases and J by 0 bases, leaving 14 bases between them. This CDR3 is CASSPAGPRSSGNTIYF. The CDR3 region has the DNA TGTGCCAGCTCACCAGCGGGCCCACGATCCTCTGGAAACACCATATATTTT.

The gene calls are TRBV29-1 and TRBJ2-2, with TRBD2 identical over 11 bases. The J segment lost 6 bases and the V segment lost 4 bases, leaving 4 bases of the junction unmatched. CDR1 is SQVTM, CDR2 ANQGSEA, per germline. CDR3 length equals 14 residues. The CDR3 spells CSVVLAGGPGELFF. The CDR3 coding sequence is TGCAGCGTTGTATTAGCGGGGGGGCCCGGGGAGCTGTTTTTT.

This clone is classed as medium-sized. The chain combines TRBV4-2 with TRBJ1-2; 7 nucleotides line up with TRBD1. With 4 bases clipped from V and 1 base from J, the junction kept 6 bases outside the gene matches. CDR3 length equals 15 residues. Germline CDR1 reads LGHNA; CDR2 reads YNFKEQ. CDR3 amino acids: CASSPLQGINYGYTF. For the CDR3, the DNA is TGTGCCAGCAGCCCCTTACAGGGGATTAACTATGGCTACACCTTC.

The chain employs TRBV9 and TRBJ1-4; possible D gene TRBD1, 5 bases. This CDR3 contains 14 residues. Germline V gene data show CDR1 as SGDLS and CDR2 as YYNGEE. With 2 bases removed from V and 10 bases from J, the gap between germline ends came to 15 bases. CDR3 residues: CASSVDSRGGKLFF. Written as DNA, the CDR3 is TGTGCCAGCAGCGTCGACAGTCGGGGTGGAAAACTGTTTTTT. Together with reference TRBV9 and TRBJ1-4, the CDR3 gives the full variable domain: DSGVTQTPKHLITATGQRVTLRCSPRSGDLSVYWYQQSLDQGLQFLIQYYNGEERAKGNILERFSAQQFPDLHSELNLSSLELGDSALYFCASSVDSRGGKLFFGSGTQLSVL.

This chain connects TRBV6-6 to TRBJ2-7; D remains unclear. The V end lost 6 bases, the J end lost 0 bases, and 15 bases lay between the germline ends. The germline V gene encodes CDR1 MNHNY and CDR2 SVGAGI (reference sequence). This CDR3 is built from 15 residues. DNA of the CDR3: TGTGCCAGCAGCCCCATCGGATCGAGCTCCTACGAGCAGTACTTC. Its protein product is CASSPIGSSSYEQYF.

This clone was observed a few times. CDR3 in amino acids: CASSGQLNSPLHF. The CDR3, as DNA: TGTGCCAGCAGTGGACAGCTCAATTCACCCCTCCACTTT. The gene calls are TRBV6-4 and TRBJ1-6; D is possibly TRBD1 (5 bases). Trimming took off 4 bases at V and 7 bases at J, with 8 bases between the two ends. The length of the CDR3 is 13 residues. Germline-derived CDR1 and CDR2 are MRHNA and SNTAGT.

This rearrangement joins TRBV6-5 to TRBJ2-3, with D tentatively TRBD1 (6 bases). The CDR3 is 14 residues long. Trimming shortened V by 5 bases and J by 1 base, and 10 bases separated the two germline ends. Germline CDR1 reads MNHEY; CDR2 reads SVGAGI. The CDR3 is CASSQQGRTDTQYF. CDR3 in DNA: TGTGCCAGCAGTCAACAGGGACGCACAGATACGCAGTATTTT.

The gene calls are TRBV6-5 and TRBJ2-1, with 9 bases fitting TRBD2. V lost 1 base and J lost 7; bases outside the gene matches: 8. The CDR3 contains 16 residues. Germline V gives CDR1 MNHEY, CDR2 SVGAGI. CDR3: CASSYYGGGAVNEQFF. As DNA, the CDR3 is TGTGCCAGCAGTTACTACGGCGGGGGGGCCGTAAATGAGCAGTTCTTC.

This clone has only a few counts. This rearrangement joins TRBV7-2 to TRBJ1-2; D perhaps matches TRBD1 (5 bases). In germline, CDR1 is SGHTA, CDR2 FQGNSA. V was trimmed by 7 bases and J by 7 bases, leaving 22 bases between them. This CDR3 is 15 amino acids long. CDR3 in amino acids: CASKTYTGDRVGYTF. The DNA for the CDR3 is TGTGCCAGCAAAACGTACACAGGAGATCGAGTTGGCTACACCTTC.